What follows are 9 T cell receptor beta chains derived from one specimen sequenced in a study of human T cells and chemical hapten exposure. MiXCR was run by TCRdb on the RACE reads, yielding one entry per CDR3 protein. The table lists 130,000 or so distinct CDR3 sequences, approximately 9.5% of them singletons. The time point was: healthy volunteer bleed at 2 weeks. Whole blood that had not been fractionated was the source of extracted total RNA. Sequencing was performed on whole blood. All receptors derive from a male donor in good health. Some clones in this sample may be carry-over from other donors' samples.

V and J are TRBV20-1 and TRBJ1-4; no definite D call. Trimming pared 2 bases from V and 5 bases from J, leaving 6 bases between. The CDR3 runs to 12 residues. The germline gives CDR1 DFQATT, CDR2 SNEGSKA (reference sequence). The CDR3 DNA reads TGCAGTGCTAGATTTATAAATGAAAAACTGTTTTTT. Amino acid sequence: CSARFINEKLFF.

The DNA of the CDR3 is TGCAGTTCTTCTAGGACAGGACGTACCTACGAGCAGTACTTC. Amino acids: CSSSRTGRTYEQYF. The chain couples TRBV20-1 to TRBJ2-7, with 7 bases lining up with TRBD1. The CDR3 extends over 14 amino acids. The germline V gene encodes CDR1 DFQATT and CDR2 SNEGSKA (reference sequence). After removal of 8 bases from V and 2 bases from J, the junction contained 12 bases not matched to a gene.

This clonotype was counted a few times. This chain connects TRBV7-9 to TRBJ2-1; TRBD2 matches 14 bases. The CDR3 sequence is 17 residues long. Per germline, CDR1 SEHNR and CDR2 FQNEAQ (reference sequence). V lost 4 bases, J lost 7 bases, and 9 bases stayed unmatched. For the CDR3, the DNA is TGTGCCAGCAGCTGGGGACTAGCGGGGGAGAACAGGAATGAGCAGTTCTTC. This codes for CASSWGLAGENRNEQFF.

Notes on this clonotype: This could be a read error, since a much larger clone is one nucleotide away. The gene calls are TRBV29-1 and TRBJ1-1, with D tentatively TRBD1 (5 bases). V was trimmed by 3 bases and J by 10 bases, leaving 18 bases between them. Germline V lookup: CDR1 SQVTM, CDR2 ANQGSEA. This CDR3 spans 13 amino acids. The CDR3 sequence: CSVDGGLSGVAFF. CDR3 sequence (DNA): TGCAGCGTTGATGGGGGTCTCTCGGGGGTAGCTTTCTTT.

This clonotype was seen ten or more times. The rearrangement uses TRBV7-2 and TRBJ1-1, with D possibly TRBD1 on 5 matching bases. The V and J ends lost 5 bases and 0 bases respectively, with 13 bases between them. This CDR3 contains 15 residues. Per the germline V gene, CDR1 is SGHTA and CDR2 is FQGNSA. CDR3 residues: CASSQRQRLNTEAFF. The DNA for the CDR3 is TGTGCCAGCAGCCAACGACAGAGATTGAACACTGAAGCTTTCTTT.

The sample holds many counts of this clonotype. The gene calls are TRBV20-1 and TRBJ1-1, with D possibly TRBD1 on 5 matching bases. The CDR3 totals 13 residues. The germline V gene has CDR1 DFQATT and CDR2 SNEGSKA (reference sequence). The germline V and J ends were trimmed by 5 bases and 1 base, with 11 bases remaining between them. CDR3 nucleotides: TGCAGTGCTGGGGGACTAGGGAACACTGAAGCTTTCTTT. It codes for CSAGGLGNTEAFF.

This chain joins TRBV27 and TRBJ2-2; 11 bases are shared with TRBD2. The V gene's germline CDR1 is MNHEY and CDR2 SMNVEV (reference sequence). This CDR3 comprises 16 residues. J lost 3 bases, V lost 5 bases, and 5 bases had no gene match. In DNA form, the CDR3 reads TGTGCCAGCAGTGACGGACTAGCGGGTGACACCGGGGAGCTGTTTTTT. Its protein is CASSDGLAGDTGELFF.

In its sample, this clonotype was seen many times. This chain uses TRBV30 with TRBJ1-5, with D hard to call. From germline, CDR1 is GTSNPN and CDR2 SVGIG (reference sequence). The V end lost 2 bases, the J end lost 7 bases, and 9 bases lay between the germline ends. This CDR3 is built from 12 residues. The CDR3 protein is CAWSPGEQPQHF. Written as DNA, the CDR3 is TGTGCCTGGAGTCCGGGAGAGCAGCCCCAGCATTTT. Using reference TRBV30 and TRBJ1-5 for the parts outside the CDR3, the full variable domain is SQTIHQWPATLVQPVGSPLSLECTVEGTSNPNLYWYRQAAGRGLQLLFYSVGIGQISSEVPQNLSASRPQDRQFILSSKKLLLSDSGFYLCAWSPGEQPQHFGDGTRLSIL.

This sequence joins TRBV4-2 and TRBJ2-1; 8 nucleotides line up with TRBD1. The CDR3 spans 15 residues. V shed 0 bases, J shed 12 bases, and the junction held 10 bases outside the gene matches. In germline, CDR1 is LGHNA, CDR2 YNFKEQ. CDR3 DNA sequence: TGTGCCAGCAGCCAAGATGGGACAGGTCCGCGTCTGCAGTTCTTC. Its translation is CASSQDGTGPRLQFF.